This entry lists 26 T cell receptor beta chains sequenced from one sample in a study of T cell repertoires in cytomegalovirus infection (dated by TCRdb to the late 2010s). The listed sequencing device is Illumina HiSeq 1500. TCRdb passed the public sequencing reads through fastp at Q25 and MiXCR, retaining productive beta sequences. Every CDR3 protein is listed once, alongside the most common genes and DNA of its rows. Recorded for this sample are about 920,000 distinct CDR3 sequences; about a third of them occurred a single time. The leading ten clones occupy roughly 12% of the sample. Taken with the paper, the label for treatment or condition translates to: in vitro stimulation with specific CMV peptide epitopes to enrich CMV-specific T cells. Antigens of these TCRs are unknown. The sequencing used cultured CD8+ T cells from PBMCs, collected from culture after CMV antigen stimulation. The receptors originated from a human donor in good health (CMV status not recorded). Some clones in this sample may be carry-over from other donors' samples.

J is TRBJ2-3 and V is TRBV6-1; 7 bases fit TRBD2. The CDR3 has 14 amino acids. V was clipped by 11 bases and J by 5 bases; unmatched bases: 13. In germline, CDR1 is MNHNS, CDR2 SASEGT. The CDR3, as DNA: TGTGCCTCCCGGGGGGACTATGGAGTAGATACGCAGTATTTT. Amino acid sequence: CASRGDYGVDTQYF.

The table lists this clonotype with a few counts. CDR3 DNA sequence: TGTGCCAGCAGCTTAAGGGTCAAATATGGCTACACCTTC. Its translation: CASSLRVKYGYTF. The chain combines TRBV7-2 with TRBJ1-2, with D uncertain. In germline, CDR1 is SGHTA, CDR2 FQGNSA. The CDR3 covers 13 residues. The V end lost 2 bases, the J end lost 5 bases, and 9 bases lay between the germline ends. The full variable domain, rest sourced from reference TRBV7-2 and TRBJ1-2, is GAGVSQSPSNKVTEKGKDVELRCDPISGHTALYWYRQSLGQGLEFLIYFQGNSAPDKSGLPSDRFSAERTGGSVSTLTIQRTQQEDSAVYLCASSLRVKYGYTFGSGTRLTVV.

The table lists this clonotype with a few counts. The chain employs TRBV11-2 and TRBJ1-1; D uncertain. The germline V and J ends were trimmed by 3 bases and 7 bases, with 12 bases remaining between them. Per the germline V gene, CDR1 is SGHAT and CDR2 is FQNNGV. CDR3 size: 13 residues. This chain's CDR3 is CASSLGARIEAFF. As DNA, the CDR3 is TGTGCCAGCAGCTTGGGCGCCAGGATTGAAGCTTTCTTT. The full variable domain, its missing parts supplied by reference TRBV11-2 and TRBJ1-1, is EAGVAQSPRYKIIEKRQSVAFWCNPISGHATLYWYQQILGQGPKLLIQFQNNGVVDDSQLPKDRFSAERLKGVDSTLKIQPAKLEDSAVYLCASSLGARIEAFFGQGTRLTVV.

The table lists this clonotype with many counts. The CDR3 DNA sequence: TGTGCCAGCAGCCGAGGGACAGAGGACAATCAGCCCCAGCATTTT. It codes for CASSRGTEDNQPQHF. The J gene is TRBJ1-5, the V gene TRBV7-9; TRBD1 agrees at 7 bases. Germline CDR1 is SEHNR and CDR2 is FQNEAQ (reference sequence). The length of the CDR3 is 15 residues. The V segment lost 5 bases and the J segment 3 bases; nucleotides outside the gene matches: 7. Combining the CDR3 with reference TRBV7-9 and TRBJ1-5 gives the whole variable domain DTGVSQNPRHKITKRGQNVTFRCDPISEHNRLYWYRQTLGQGPEFLTYFQNEAQLEKSRLLSDRFSAERPKGSFSTLEIQRTEQGDSAMYLCASSRGTEDNQPQHFGDGTRLSIL.

This clonotype was observed a single time. The chain carries TRBV7-3 and TRBJ2-2, with D perhaps TRBD1 (5 bases). Trimming shortened V by 5 bases and J by 6 bases, and 13 bases separated the two germline ends. From germline, CDR1 is SGHTA and CDR2 FQGTGA. The CDR3 sequence is 14 residues long. The CDR3 is CASSDQGSAGELFF. The CDR3 DNA follows: TGTGCCAGCAGCGATCAGGGTTCCGCCGGGGAGCTGTTTTTT.

In this sample, this clonotype turned up a few times. The chain joins TRBV12-3 or TRBV12-4 to TRBJ2-3, with TRBD2 matching over 10 bases. The CDR3 runs 16 residues. Trimming removed 5 bases from V and 5 bases from J; junction bases left unmatched: 10. The CDR3 sequence is CASSPLSGGALDTQYF. The CDR3, as DNA: TGTGCCAGCAGTCCCCTGAGCGGGGGGGCTCTAGATACGCAGTATTTT.

The chain is built from TRBV20-1 and TRBJ1-2; the D gene is possibly TRBD1 (5 bases). CDR3 length: 13 amino acids. The V end lost 7 bases, the J end lost 4 bases, and 16 bases lay between the germline ends. Germline V gives CDR1 DFQATT, CDR2 SNEGSKA (reference sequence). The CDR3 DNA reads TGCAGTGTGGAGGACAAAGGCAGCTATGGCTACACCTTC. Its protein is CSVEDKGSYGYTF.

A few counts support this clonotype. V gene TRBV6-6 combines with J gene TRBJ2-5; 15 bases are a match to TRBD2. The germline CDR1 and CDR2 sequences are MNHNY and SVGAGI (reference sequence). There are 18 residues in the CDR3. J was trimmed by 0 bases and V by 6 bases; bases with no gene match: 8. The CDR3 loop is CASSLGLAGGKYQETQYF. CDR3 bases: TGTGCCAGCAGCTTGGGACTAGCGGGGGGCAAGTACCAAGAGACCCAGTACTTC.

This clonotype appeared many times. The chain uses TRBV7-6 and TRBJ2-7, with 7 positions matching TRBD1. Germline trimming cut 4 bases from V and 6 bases from J; bases unmatched to any gene: 3. This CDR3 spans 12 amino acids. CDR1 is SGHVS and CDR2 is FNYEAQ in the germline V gene. The CDR3 nucleotides are TGTGCCAGCAGCTACCCAGGGGGCGAGCAGTACGTC. Translated: CASSYPGGEQYV.

This clonotype has only a few counts. The chain is built from TRBV27 and TRBJ2-1; no clear D gene. The V and J ends lost 6 bases and 2 bases respectively, with 14 bases between them. Germline V gives CDR1 MNHEY, CDR2 SMNVEV (reference sequence). There are 15 residues in the CDR3. Here the CDR3 DNA reads TGTGCCAGCAGCCCTTCTCAGACCCCCTACAATGAGCAGTTCTTC. Translation: CASSPSQTPYNEQFF.

The chain combines TRBV29-1 with TRBJ1-2, with TRBD1 matching over 7 bases. Germline-derived CDR1 and CDR2 are SQVTM and ANQGSEA. The CDR3 consists of 15 residues. Trimming removed 3 bases from V and 4 bases from J; junction bases left unmatched: 11. CDR3 DNA: TGCAGCGTTGAGACCCGGGACAGTGCGATCTATGGCTACACCTTC. Translated, it gives CSVETRDSAIYGYTF.

CDR3 nucleotides: TGTGCCAGCAGTCTTTTTCCCGATTTGGGGAGCAATCAGCCCCAGCATTTT. Translating gives CASSLFPDLGSNQPQHF. The genes are TRBV6-6 and TRBJ1-5; D uncertain. Trimming pared 5 bases from V and 1 base from J, leaving 18 bases between. This CDR3 spans 17 amino acids. CDR1 and CDR2 from the germline V gene are MNHNY and SVGAGI (reference sequence).

This clonotype appeared a few times. One junction end disagrees with the germline gene, perhaps due to a read error. The chain carries TRBV7-6 and TRBJ2-5; D possibly corresponds to TRBD2 (7 bases). The CDR3 has 17 residues. Germline V gene sequence: CDR1 SGHVS, CDR2 FNYEAQ. The CDR3 DNA follows: TGTGCTAGCAGCTTAGCGCCCCCGGGGGGCCCCCAAGAGACCCAGTACTTC. It codes for CASSLAPPGGPQETQYF.

The chain couples TRBV7-9 to TRBJ1-2; D is ambiguous. Germline V CDR1 and CDR2: SEHNR, FQNEAQ (reference sequence). The CDR3 is 14 residues long. V was cut by 5 bases and J by 7 bases, with 17 bases left in between. The CDR3 region is CASSDNPFIGGYTF. The CDR3 DNA reads as TGTGCCAGCAGCGACAACCCCTTTATCGGTGGCTACACCTTC.

This clonotype was picked up many times. The CDR3 nucleotides read TGTGCCAGCAGCGAGGGACGGAGCGATGGCTACACCTTC. Translation gives CASSEGRSDGYTF. This rearrangement joins TRBV7-8 to TRBJ1-2, with a tentative D call TRBD1 (5 bases). Trimming removed 5 bases at V and 6 bases at J, with 13 bases between. Germline loops: CDR1 SGHVS, CDR2 FQNEAQ. The CDR3 spans 13 residues.

The V gene is TRBV27, the J gene TRBJ1-5; a possible D gene is TRBD1 (6 bases). This CDR3 is 14 amino acids long. Trimming removed 3 bases from V and 7 bases from J, with 13 bases in between. CDR1 and CDR2 (germline): MNHEY, SMNVEV (reference sequence). In DNA, the CDR3 is TGTGCCAGCAGTTTCGGGGGGGGCGAACAGCCCCAGCATTTT. Translated, it gives CASSFGGGEQPQHF.

The chain uses TRBV6-5 and TRBJ2-3; 11 bases agree with TRBD2. Germline V CDR1 and CDR2: MNHEY, SVGAGI. Trimming cost V 0 bases and J 0 bases; bases outside gene matches: 8. CDR3 length equals 19 residues. CDR3 DNA sequence: TGTGCCAGCAGTTACTCACTAGCGGGGGTCTCAGTAAGCACAGATACGCAGTATTTT. Protein: CASSYSLAGVSVSTDTQYF.

The chain employs TRBV25-1 and TRBJ1-1; weak D call: TRBD1 (5 bases). Trimming removed 3 bases from V and 1 base from J, with 12 bases in between. The germline V gene has CDR1 MGHDK and CDR2 SYGVNS. The CDR3 runs 15 residues. For the CDR3, the DNA is TGTGCCAGCAGTGACTCACAGGCGAAGAACACTGAAGCTTTCTTT. Translating it yields CASSDSQAKNTEAFF. The full variable domain, in which reference TRBV25-1 and TRBJ1-1 provide the parts outside the CDR3, is EADIYQTPRYLVIGTGKKITLECSQTMGHDKMYWYQQDPGMELHLIHYSYGVNSTEKGDLSSESTVSRIRTEHFPLTLESARPSHTSQYLCASSDSQAKNTEAFFGQGTRLTVV.

The CDR3 reads CASKFAGNYGYTF. The CDR3 nucleotides read TGTGCCAGTAAATTTGCCGGTAACTATGGCTACACCTTC. The V gene is TRBV19, the J gene TRBJ1-2; the D is unclear. This CDR3 is built from 13 residues. The germline V gene encodes CDR1 LNHDA and CDR2 SQIVND (reference sequence). V lost 7 bases and J 1 base, leaving 10 bases between the germline ends.

This clonotype was counted ten times or more. This chain connects TRBV7-8 to TRBJ1-1, with 7 bases lining up with TRBD1. Losses at the gene ends were 1 base for V and 2 bases for J; bases not matched to a gene: 10. The CDR3 is made up of 17 amino acids. CDR1 and CDR2 from the germline V gene are SGHVS and FQNEAQ. The CDR3 DNA is TGTGCCAGCAGCTTAGGCTCCGGACAGGCTTTTAACACTGAAGCTTTCTTT. It yields the protein CASSLGSGQAFNTEAFF.

The sample holds a few counts of this clonotype. The chain joins TRBV6-1 to TRBJ1-1; possible D gene TRBD1, 6 bases. V was cut by 2 bases and J by 4 bases, with 11 bases left in between. The CDR3 runs to 14 residues. Per the germline V gene, CDR1 is MNHNS and CDR2 is SASEGT. The CDR3 is CASSERGAVTEAFF. The CDR3, as DNA: TGTGCCAGCAGTGAACGGGGGGCAGTCACTGAAGCTTTCTTT.

This clonotype was counted only a few times. The chain uses TRBV6-1 and TRBJ2-1, with 11 bases that match TRBD2. The V and J ends lost 5 bases and 7 bases, in that order; junction bases with no gene match: 7. CDR3 length equals 15 residues. Germline V gives CDR1 MNHNS, CDR2 SASEGT. In DNA, the CDR3 is TGTGCCAGCAGTTCCACTAGCGGGGGTCATAATGAGCAGTTCTTC. Protein: CASSSTSGGHNEQFF.

This clonotype was recorded many times. The chain couples TRBV7-8 to TRBJ2-5, with D possibly being TRBD2 (6 bases). The germline V gene has CDR1 SGHVS and CDR2 FQNEAQ. The germline V and J ends were trimmed by 5 bases and 5 bases, with 15 bases remaining between them. This CDR3 is built from 14 residues. CDR3 DNA: TGTGCCAGCAGCCTCCGGCCCCGGGAGGAGACCCAGTACTTC. Translating gives CASSLRPREETQYF.

The chain combines TRBV7-9 with TRBJ1-2, with D perhaps TRBD1 (6 bases). Trimming shortened V by 5 bases and J by 8 bases, and 21 bases separated the two germline ends. The V gene's germline CDR1 is SEHNR and CDR2 FQNEAQ (reference sequence). This CDR3 region has 15 residues. CDR3 residues: CASSPPGGRVNGYTF. The CDR3 bases are TGTGCCAGCAGCCCACCGGGGGGCAGGGTTAACGGCTACACCTTC.

About this clonotype: One end of the junction varies from germline; a read error may be responsible. The gene calls are TRBV6-1 and TRBJ2-7, with D possibly TRBD1 on 6 matching bases. Germline V gene data show CDR1 as MNHNS and CDR2 as SASEGT. The CDR3 loop spans 16 amino acids. The CDR3 DNA is TGTGTCAGCAGTGAAAAGGGCAGGGGACACTCCTACGAGCAGTACTTC. Amino acid sequence: CVSSEKGRGHSYEQYF.

The rearrangement joins TRBV6-2 or TRBV6-3 to TRBJ2-1; 11 nucleotides line up with TRBD2. There are 17 residues in the CDR3. The germline gives CDR1 MNHEY, CDR2 SVGEGT. J gave up 2 bases and V 6 bases, and 9 bases lay outside the gene matches. The CDR3 DNA is TGTGCCAGCAGATTACTAGCGGGGGATCCAGCCTACAATGAGCAGTTCTTC. Protein product: CASRLLAGDPAYNEQFF.